These 19 T cell receptor beta chains were sequenced from one sample in a study of cytomegalovirus exposure and HLA in healthy donors. The PCR used 60 Vbeta and 13 Jbeta primers. Assay used: immunoSEQ multiplex PCR; TCRdb lists only in-frame clones, some missing. The sample lists approximately 92,000 clones, roughly 69% occurring once. Input material: PBMCs. These receptors came from a man aged 50 to 60 in good health and CMV-seronegative.

The V and J genes are TRBV4-3 and TRBJ2-4; D unresolved. The ends were cut back, 1 base at V and 2 bases at J, with 6 bases in the middle. Germline V lookup: CDR1 LGHNA, CDR2 YSLEER. CDR3 length: 14 amino acids. The CDR3 here is CASSQGVTKNIQYF. The CDR3 nucleotides read TGCGCCAGCAGCCAAGGAGTAACCAAAAACATTCAGTACTTC.

The chain combines TRBV7-2 with TRBJ1-4; 7 bases align to TRBD1. CDR1 is SGHTA and CDR2 is FQGNSA in the germline V gene. The CDR3 loop spans 13 amino acids. The V segment lost 5 bases and the J segment 8 bases; nucleotides outside the gene matches: 5. The CDR3 DNA follows: TGTGCCAGCAGCCCAGGGGGATCCGAAAAACTGTTTTTT. This encodes CASSPGGSEKLFF.

The chain carries TRBV2 and TRBJ2-5; TRBD1 matches at 7 bases. The junction had 3 bases not matched to a gene; V was cut back by 3 bases and J by 5 bases. The germline gives CDR1 SNHLY, CDR2 FYNNEI. This CDR3 is 13 amino acids long. The CDR3 sequence is CASSETGWETQYF. The CDR3 nucleotides are TGTGCCAGCAGTGAGACAGGGTGGGAGACCCAGTACTTC.

The rearrangement joins TRBV28 to TRBJ2-7, with TRBD1 as a possible D gene (5 bases). The CDR3 has 16 residues. Trimming took off 8 bases at V and 3 bases at J, with 23 bases between the two ends. Looked up from germline, CDR1 is MDHEN and CDR2 is SYDVKM. DNA of the CDR3: TGTGCCAGCGGAGCCCAGCAGGGTTTATCGATCTACGAGCAGTACTTC. The encoded protein is CASGAQQGLSIYEQYF.

This clone was seen a handful of times. The V call is TRBV5-1, the J call TRBJ2-7, with D possibly matching TRBD1 (6 bases). The CDR3 runs 15 residues. Germline assignment: CDR1 SGHRS and CDR2 YFSETQ. The ends were cut back, 3 bases at V and 2 bases at J, with 15 bases in the middle. In nucleotides, the CDR3 is TGCGCCAGCAGCTCGGACCCAGGACAGCCCTACGAGCAGTACTTC. It yields the protein CASSSDPGQPYEQYF.

The chain has TRBV25-1 and TRBJ1-2; TRBD1 matches 9 bases. Trimming cost V 1 base and J 4 bases; bases outside gene matches: 10. This CDR3 region has 17 residues. Germline V gene data show CDR1 as MGHDK and CDR2 as SYGVNS. CDR3: CASSELGGQGSTYGYTF. CDR3 in DNA: TGTGCCAGCAGTGAATTGGGCGGACAGGGGTCTACCTATGGCTACACCTTC.

For the CDR3, the DNA is TGCAGCGTTGCTGCAGGGCCCTACGAGCAGTACTTC. Translation gives CSVAAGPYEQYF. The rearrangement joins TRBV29-1 to TRBJ2-7; a possible D gene is TRBD1 (5 bases). Trimming took 4 bases from V and 2 from J, leaving 9 bases between them. This CDR3 comprises 12 residues. Looked up from germline, CDR1 is SQVTM and CDR2 is ANQGSEA.

V is TRBV2 and J is TRBJ1-2; D uncertain. The CDR3 extends over 13 amino acids. Trimming cost V 3 bases and J 1 base, with 6 bases left between them. Per germline, CDR1 SNHLY and CDR2 FYNNEI. CDR3 nucleotides: TGTGCCAGCAGTGACGAGGTTAACTATGGCTACACCTTC. Encoded protein: CASSDEVNYGYTF.

The chain has TRBV29-1 and TRBJ2-4, with D perhaps TRBD2 (6 bases). Trimming took 6 bases from V and 8 from J, leaving 14 bases between them. The CDR3 extends over 12 amino acids. Germline CDR1 reads SQVTM; CDR2 reads ANQGSEA. CDR3 loop: CSVGGFGDIQYF. CDR3 in DNA: TGCAGCGTCGGAGGGTTTGGGGACATTCAGTACTTC.

V and J are TRBV5-6 and TRBJ2-1; possibly TRBD2 for D (6 bases). Germline-derived CDR1 and CDR2 are SGHDT and YYEEEE. V was trimmed by 6 bases and J by 3 bases, leaving 22 bases between them. The CDR3 contains 17 residues. This CDR3 is CASIPRVAARGYNEQFF. CDR3 sequence (DNA): TGTGCCAGCATCCCAAGGGTAGCGGCTCGAGGCTACAATGAGCAGTTCTTC. The full variable domain, rest sourced from reference TRBV5-6 and TRBJ2-1, is DAGVTQSPTHLIKTRGQQVTLRCSPKSGHDTVSWYQQALGQGPQFIFQYYEEEERQRGNFPDRFSGHQFPNYSSELNVNALLLGDSALYLCASIPRVAARGYNEQFFGPGTRLTVL.

The V call is TRBV4-2, the J call TRBJ2-2, with TRBD1 matching 10 bases. The junction had 8 bases not matched to a gene; V was cut back by 2 bases and J by 5 bases. The CDR3 sequence is 17 residues long. Per the germline V gene, CDR1 is LGHNA and CDR2 is YNFKEQ. The DNA of the CDR3 is TGTGCCAGCAGCCAAAAGACCACGGGACAGGGGACCGGGGAGCTGTTTTTT. Protein: CASSQKTTGQGTGELFF.

The CDR3 spells CASSSVAGLSTDTQYF. The CDR3 nucleotides read TGTGCCAGCAGCTCCGTAGCGGGGCTTAGCACAGATACGCAGTATTTT. The rearrangement links TRBV7-9 to TRBJ2-3, with 8 bases aligning to TRBD2. Looked up from germline, CDR1 is SEHNR and CDR2 is FQNEAQ (reference sequence). The trim removed 4 bases at V and 0 bases at J, leaving 6 bases unmatched. This CDR3 is built from 16 residues.

The genes are TRBV30 and TRBJ2-4, with 10 bases that match TRBD2. The CDR3 is 15 residues long. The germline V gene encodes CDR1 GTSNPN and CDR2 SVGIG (reference sequence). Trimming took 0 bases from V and 7 from J; bases not matched to a gene: 6. The CDR3 DNA sequence: TGTGCCTGGAGTGTTGTAGCGGGAGGAGGGAACATTCAGTACTTC. It yields the protein CAWSVVAGGGNIQYF.

This sequence joins TRBV14 and TRBJ1-1; D call uncertain. CDR3 size: 15 residues. The V gene's germline CDR1 is SGHDN and CDR2 FVKESK. The V and J ends lost 6 bases and 1 base respectively, with 15 bases between them. Here the CDR3 reads CASSPGLLKNTEAFF. For the CDR3, the DNA is TGTGCCAGCAGTCCCGGTCTCCTCAAGAACACTGAAGCTTTCTTT.

The chain uses TRBV6-5 and TRBJ2-1; D not certain. The germline CDR1 and CDR2 sequences are MNHEY and SVGAGI. The CDR3 covers 13 residues. Trimming took off 5 bases at V and 4 bases at J, with 9 bases between the two ends. The CDR3 nucleotides are TGTGCCAGCAGTCAAGACGGGTACAATGAGCAGTTCTTC. As protein: CASSQDGYNEQFF.

This chain uses TRBV9 with TRBJ2-3; D is ambiguous. Germline V gives CDR1 SGDLS, CDR2 YYNGEE. This CDR3 comprises 14 residues. The ends were cut back, 4 bases at V and 2 bases at J, with 11 bases in the middle. CDR3 sequence: CASSSQIATDTQYF. The CDR3 coding sequence is TGTGCCAGCAGCTCGCAGATTGCCACAGATACGCAGTATTTT.

The chain employs TRBV7-9 and TRBJ2-7; D not certain. The CDR3 runs to 11 residues. Trimming shortened V by 5 bases and J by 2 bases, and 4 bases separated the two germline ends. Germline CDR1 is SEHNR and CDR2 is FQNEAQ (reference sequence). In DNA form, the CDR3 reads TGTGCCAGCAGCGGAGCCTACGAGCAGTACTTC. This gives the protein CASSGAYEQYF.

This clone occurred a few times. The V and J genes are TRBV5-1 and TRBJ2-6; D is uncertain. V was trimmed by 4 bases and J by 2 bases, leaving 7 bases between them. Germline assignment: CDR1 SGHRS and CDR2 YFSETQ. The CDR3 spans 14 residues. CDR3 amino acids: CASSTITGANVLTF. CDR3 DNA sequence: TGCGCCAGCAGCACTATAACTGGGGCCAACGTCCTGACTTTC.

In its sample, this clone was seen a few times. V gene TRBV19 combines with J gene TRBJ2-7; 11 positions match TRBD2. V lost 3 bases to trimming and J lost 4 bases; unmatched junction nucleotides: 5. The V gene's germline CDR1 is LNHDA and CDR2 SQIVND (reference sequence). The CDR3 is 15 residues long. The CDR3 DNA follows: TGTGCCAGTAGTATCTCTAGCGGGGGGACGTACGAGCAGTACTTC. Translating it yields CASSISSGGTYEQYF.